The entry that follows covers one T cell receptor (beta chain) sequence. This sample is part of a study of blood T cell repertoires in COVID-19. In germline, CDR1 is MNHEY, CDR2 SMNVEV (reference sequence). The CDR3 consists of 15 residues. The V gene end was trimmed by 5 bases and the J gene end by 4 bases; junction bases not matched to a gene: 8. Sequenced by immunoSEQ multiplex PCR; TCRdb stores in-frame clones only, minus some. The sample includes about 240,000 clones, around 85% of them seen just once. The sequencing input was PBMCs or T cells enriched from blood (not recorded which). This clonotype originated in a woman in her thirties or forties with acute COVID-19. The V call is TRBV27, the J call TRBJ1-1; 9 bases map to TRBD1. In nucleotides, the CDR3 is TGTGCCAGCAGTCCCGCGGGACAGGGTCTCACTGAAGCTTTCTTT. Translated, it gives CASSPAGQGLTEAFF.